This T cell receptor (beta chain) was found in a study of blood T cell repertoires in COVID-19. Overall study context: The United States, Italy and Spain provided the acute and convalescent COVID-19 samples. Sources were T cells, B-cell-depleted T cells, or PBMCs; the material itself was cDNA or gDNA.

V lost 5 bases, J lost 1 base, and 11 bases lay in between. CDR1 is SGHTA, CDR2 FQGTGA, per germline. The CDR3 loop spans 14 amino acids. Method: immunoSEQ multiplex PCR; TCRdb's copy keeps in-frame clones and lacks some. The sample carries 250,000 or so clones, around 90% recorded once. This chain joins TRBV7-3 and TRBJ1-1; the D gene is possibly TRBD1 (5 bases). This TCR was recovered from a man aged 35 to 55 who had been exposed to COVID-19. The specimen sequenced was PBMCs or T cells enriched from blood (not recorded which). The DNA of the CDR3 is TGTGCCAGCAGCACCGACAGAGAGAACACTGAAGCTTTCTTT. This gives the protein CASSTDRENTEAFF.